The 28 T cell receptor beta chains below were found in one sample sequenced in a study of shared clonotypes between healthy human individuals. The assay was immunoSEQ multiplex PCR, and TCRdb's table has in-frame clones only and misses some. Of roughly 1,500,000 clones listed, under 99% are singletons. The specimen sequenced was naive CD4+ T cells sorted from blood. Documented subset: CD45RA+ positively selected. The receptors originated from a man aged 30 to 45 in good health.

The V call is TRBV5-5, the J call TRBJ2-7; 7 bases map to TRBD2. V shed 2 bases, J shed 0 bases, and the junction held 5 bases outside the gene matches. Germline V gene sequence: CDR1 SGHKS, CDR2 YYEKEE (reference sequence). The CDR3 contains 15 residues. The CDR3 DNA reads as TGTGCCAGCAGCTTCTTTCTAGCGGTCTCCTACGAGCAGTACTTC. This encodes CASSFFLAVSYEQYF.

In the case of this clone: Other DNA sequences in the same sample also yield this CDR3. The chain joins TRBV28 to TRBJ1-2, with D possibly TRBD1 on 6 matching bases. Germline CDR1 MDHEN, CDR2 SYDVKM. The CDR3 is made up of 14 amino acids. V lost 2 bases, J lost 5 bases, and 12 bases lay in between. The CDR3 sequence: CASSLGRGNYGYTF. CDR3 coding DNA: TGTGCCAGCAGTTTAGGGAGGGGGAATTATGGCTACACCTTC.

This chain links TRBV28 with TRBJ2-5, with D possibly matching TRBD2 (5 bases). Trimming stripped 5 bases from V and 2 bases from J, with 12 bases between. The CDR3 is 14 residues long. Germline lookup yields CDR1 MDHEN and CDR2 SYDVKM. The CDR3 region has the DNA TGTGCCAGCAGTGAGCTAGCAGGTCAAGAGACCCAGTACTTC. Amino acid sequence: CASSELAGQETQYF.

This clone appeared a single time. V gene TRBV7-8 combines with J gene TRBJ2-4; D gene unclear. The V gene's germline CDR1 is SGHVS and CDR2 FQNEAQ. This CDR3 contains 13 residues. Trimming removed 3 bases at V and 11 bases at J, with 14 bases between. The CDR3 sequence is CASSFVPSLVQYF. The CDR3 DNA follows: TGTGCCAGCAGCTTCGTCCCAAGTCTCGTTCAGTACTTC.

This chain uses TRBV7-9 with TRBJ1-1; TRBD1 is a possible D gene (6 bases). This CDR3 is built from 18 residues. CDR1 is SEHNR and CDR2 is FQNEAQ in the germline V gene (reference sequence). V lost 2 bases and J 0 bases, leaving 19 bases between the germline ends. The CDR3 coding sequence is TGTGCCAGCAGCTTACCGCCCCCCCGACAGGCTATGAACACTGAAGCTTTCTTT. Its translation: CASSLPPPRQAMNTEAFF.

The chain joins TRBV10-2 to TRBJ1-4; 7 nucleotides agree with TRBD1. This CDR3 region has 15 residues. In germline, CDR1 is WSHSY, CDR2 SAAADI. J lost 0 bases, V lost 6 bases, and 4 bases had no gene match. CDR3 in amino acids: CASSQGTATNEKLFF. For the CDR3, the DNA is TGCGCCAGCAGCCAAGGGACAGCAACTAATGAAAAACTGTTTTTT.

As concerns this clone: The identical CDR3 is also encoded by other nucleotide sequences in the sample. The chain combines TRBV5-1 with TRBJ2-7; possibly TRBD1 for D (5 bases). The CDR3 has 13 amino acids. Germline values: CDR1 SGHRS, CDR2 YFSETQ. The V end lost 0 bases, the J end lost 4 bases, and 8 bases lay between the germline ends. CDR3 sequence: CASSLAQGYEQYF. The CDR3 DNA sequence: TGCGCCAGCAGCTTGGCTCAGGGTTACGAGCAGTACTTC.

The CDR3 bases are TGCGCCAGCAGCTATAGCGGGATGGCCGGGGAGCTGTTTTTT. The encoded protein is CASSYSGMAGELFF. V and J are TRBV5-1 and TRBJ2-2; 8 bases align to TRBD2. The CDR3 length is 14 residues. Germline loops: CDR1 SGHRS, CDR2 YFSETQ. V was clipped by 3 bases and J by 6 bases; unmatched bases: 4.

This chain connects TRBV2 to TRBJ2-5; 7 nucleotides align to TRBD2. This CDR3 comprises 13 residues. Germline-derived CDR1 and CDR2 are SNHLY and FYNNEI. The V segment lost 7 bases and the J segment 4 bases; nucleotides outside the gene matches: 6. The CDR3 region has the DNA TGTGCCAGCATACCCGGGGAGGGAGAGACCCAGTACTTC. Protein sequence: CASIPGEGETQYF. Complete variable domain (other parts from reference TRBV2 and TRBJ2-5): EPEVTQTPSHQVTQMGQEVILRCVPISNHLYFYWYRQILGQKVEFLVSFYNNEISEKSEIFDDQFSVERPDGSNFTLKIRSTKLEDSAMYFCASIPGEGETQYFGPGTRLLVL.

The genes are TRBV28 and TRBJ1-4; D is unclear. The V gene lost 3 bases and the J gene lost 8 bases, with 13 bases spanning the gap. The CDR3 runs 14 residues. The V gene's germline CDR1 is MDHEN and CDR2 SYDVKM. CDR3 residues: CASSFRGGGEKLFF. CDR3 bases: TGTGCCAGCAGTTTTCGTGGAGGTGGGGAAAAACTGTTTTTT. The full variable domain, its missing parts supplied by reference TRBV28 and TRBJ1-4, is DVKVTQSSRYLVKRTGEKVFLECVQDMDHENMFWYRQDPGLGLRLIYFSYDVKMKEKGDIPEGYSVSREKKERFSLILESASTNQTSMYLCASSFRGGGEKLFFGSGTQLSVL.

J is TRBJ1-1 and V is TRBV6-1; no definite D call. Trimming took off 1 base at V and 1 base at J, with 7 bases between the two ends. Germline-derived CDR1 and CDR2 are MNHNS and SASEGT. The CDR3 runs 14 residues. CDR3 protein: CASSEEAGNTEAFF. The CDR3 nucleotides read TGTGCCAGCAGTGAAGAGGCAGGGAACACTGAAGCTTTCTTT.

The chain combines TRBV7-2 with TRBJ1-1, with D perhaps matching TRBD1 (6 bases). The CDR3 is made up of 13 amino acids. The germline CDR1 and CDR2 sequences are SGHTA and FQGNSA. Trimming removed 1 base from V and 4 bases from J, with 7 bases in between. The DNA of the CDR3 is TGTGCCAGCAGCTTAGAACAGGGCACTGAAGCTTTCTTT. Protein: CASSLEQGTEAFF. Looking up the rest from reference TRBV7-2 and TRBJ1-1 gives the full variable domain: GAGVSQSPSNKVTEKGKDVELRCDPISGHTALYWYRQSLGQGLEFLIYFQGNSAPDKSGLPSDRFSAERTGGSVSTLTIQRTQQEDSAVYLCASSLEQGTEAFFGQGTRLTVV.

The V call is TRBV7-3, the J call TRBJ2-1; 7 bases map to TRBD2. The junction had 9 bases not matched to a gene; V was cut back by 1 base and J by 6 bases. The CDR3 runs to 16 residues. The V gene's germline CDR1 is SGHTA and CDR2 FQGTGA. The CDR3 nucleotides are TGTGCCAGCAGCTTAAACGGTCGAGCGGGACGCAATGAGCAGTTCTTC. Its translation: CASSLNGRAGRNEQFF.

Notes on this clone: One end of the junction varies from germline; a read error may be responsible. The rearrangement uses TRBV10-3 and TRBJ2-7; 8 bases match TRBD1. The germline V gene encodes CDR1 ENHRY and CDR2 SYGVKD. The CDR3 contains 9 residues. The DNA of the CDR3 is TGTGCCATCAGGACAGGGGAACACTTC. This sequence encodes CAIRTGEHF.

J is TRBJ2-2 and V is TRBV5-1, with 7 bases fitting TRBD1. The V and J ends lost 3 bases and 0 bases, in that order; junction bases with no gene match: 8. This CDR3 contains 17 residues. Looked up from germline, CDR1 is SGHRS and CDR2 is YFSETQ. The CDR3 region is CASSWETGAPNTGELFF. Here the CDR3 DNA reads TGCGCCAGCAGCTGGGAAACAGGGGCCCCGAACACCGGGGAGCTGTTTTTT. The full variable domain, completed using reference TRBV5-1 and TRBJ2-2, is KAGVTQTPRYLIKTRGQQVTLSCSPISGHRSVSWYQQTPGQGLQFLFEYFSETQRNKGNFPGRFSGRQFSNSRSEMNVSTLELGDSALYLCASSWETGAPNTGELFFGEGSRLTVL.

This clone occurred a few times. The rearrangement uses TRBV5-1 and TRBJ2-5; TRBD1 is a possible D gene (6 bases). This CDR3 is 15 amino acids long. The germline CDR1 and CDR2 sequences are SGHRS and YFSETQ. The V gene lost 4 bases and the J gene lost 7 bases, with 20 bases spanning the gap. CDR3 protein: CASSTGTISSMTQYF. In DNA, the CDR3 is TGCGCCAGCAGCACGGGGACAATCAGCTCGATGACCCAGTACTTC. The complete variable domain, with remaining parts taken from reference TRBV5-1 and TRBJ2-5, reads KAGVTQTPRYLIKTRGQQVTLSCSPISGHRSVSWYQQTPGQGLQFLFEYFSETQRNKGNFPGRFSGRQFSNSRSEMNVSTLELGDSALYLCASSTGTISSMTQYFGPGTRLLVL.

The chain employs TRBV10-1 and TRBJ2-7; TRBD2 agrees at 10 bases. Germline V gene sequence: CDR1 WNHNN, CDR2 SYGVQD (reference sequence). The V gene end was trimmed by 5 bases and the J gene end by 3 bases; junction bases not matched to a gene: 4. This CDR3 comprises 14 residues. The CDR3 region is CASSPRLAGYEQYF. Here the CDR3 DNA reads TGCGCCAGCAGTCCCAGACTAGCGGGCTACGAGCAGTACTTC.

The genes are TRBV9 and TRBJ2-3; TRBD2 agrees at 7 bases. V dropped 0 bases and J dropped 4; count of bases not matched to a gene: 5. The germline gives CDR1 SGDLS, CDR2 YYNGEE. The CDR3 is 15 residues long. CDR3 loop: CASSVEAGVSDTQYF. The CDR3, as DNA: TGTGCCAGCAGCGTAGAGGCGGGAGTGTCAGATACGCAGTATTTT.

V is TRBV28 and J is TRBJ1-5; D is ambiguous. Trimming pared 6 bases from V and 2 bases from J, leaving 11 bases between. This CDR3 comprises 14 residues. Germline CDR1 is MDHEN and CDR2 is SYDVKM. DNA of the CDR3: TGTGCCAGCAGGGAGTTGATGGGCAATCAGCCCCAGCATTTT. Protein product: CASRELMGNQPQHF.

The chain combines TRBV10-3 with TRBJ2-5; tentatively, D is TRBD1 or TRBD2 (5 bases each). This CDR3 is 14 amino acids long. Looked up from germline, CDR1 is ENHRY and CDR2 is SYGVKD. V was pared by 5 bases and J by 3 bases, with 13 bases between. The CDR3 DNA sequence: TGTGCCATCAGTCCTCGACAGAGGGAAGAGACCCAGTACTTC. Its protein is CAISPRQREETQYF.

CDR3 DNA sequence: TGTGCCAGCAGCTCTGGAAGAGGGAGCTCCTACAATGAGCAGTTCTTC. As protein: CASSSGRGSSYNEQFF. The J gene is TRBJ2-1, the V gene TRBV13; a weak D match, TRBD2 (5 bases). This CDR3 spans 16 amino acids. Trimming stripped 4 bases from V and 0 bases from J, with 13 bases between. Germline CDR1 is PRHDT and CDR2 is FYEKMQ (reference sequence).

The chain couples TRBV7-2 to TRBJ2-2, with D possibly being TRBD2 (6 bases). Germline-derived CDR1 and CDR2 are SGHTA and FQGNSA. This CDR3 has 13 amino acids. V lost 2 bases, J lost 8 bases, and 9 bases lay in between. The CDR3 sequence is CASSLQGTGELFF. The CDR3 nucleotides read TGTGCCAGCAGCTTACAAGGGACTGGGGAGCTGTTTTTT. Filled out from reference TRBV7-2 and TRBJ2-2, the complete variable domain reads GAGVSQSPSNKVTEKGKDVELRCDPISGHTALYWYRQSLGQGLEFLIYFQGNSAPDKSGLPSDRFSAERTGGSVSTLTIQRTQQEDSAVYLCASSLQGTGELFFGEGSRLTVL.

The J gene is TRBJ1-2, the V gene TRBV6-6; 8 bases line up with TRBD1. This CDR3 is 14 amino acids long. Trimming removed 5 bases from V and 8 bases from J; junction bases left unmatched: 10. CDR1 MNHNY and CDR2 SVGAGI come from the germline V gene (reference sequence). This CDR3 reads CASSRTDRARGYTF. DNA for the CDR3: TGTGCCAGCAGTCGAACGGACAGGGCTCGGGGCTACACCTTC.

The chain joins TRBV5-4 to TRBJ2-3, with D perhaps matching TRBD1 (6 bases). The germline V gene has CDR1 SGHNT and CDR2 YYREEE (reference sequence). Trimming left V 3 bases short and J 5 bases short, with 7 bases between. The length of the CDR3 is 12 residues. CDR3 bases: TGTGCCAGCAGCTCACAGGGAGATACGCAGTATTTT. This sequence encodes CASSSQGDTQYF.

The chain uses TRBV4-2 and TRBJ2-3; the D gene is possibly TRBD1 (6 bases). V was pared by 0 bases and J by 2 bases, with 9 bases between. CDR1 LGHNA and CDR2 YNFKEQ come from the germline V gene. The CDR3 sequence is 15 residues long. CDR3 nucleotides: TGTGCCAGCAGCCAAGACAGGGGCATCACAGATACGCAGTATTTT. Its translation: CASSQDRGITDTQYF.

The chain is built from TRBV2 and TRBJ2-3; TRBD2 is a possible D gene (6 bases). Germline lookup yields CDR1 SNHLY and CDR2 FYNNEI. Trimming took 10 bases from V and 0 from J, leaving 14 bases between them. CDR3 length equals 14 residues. DNA of the CDR3: TGTGCCACTACCATAGCGGCTAGCACAGATACGCAGTATTTT. Translating gives CATTIAASTDTQYF.

This clone has only one observation. The gene calls are TRBV4-3 and TRBJ2-7; the match to TRBD1 covers 8 bases. Germline values: CDR1 LGHNA, CDR2 YSLEER. The CDR3 has 13 residues. V shed 9 bases, J shed 6 bases, and the junction held 10 bases outside the gene matches. CDR3 residues: CARWDRLKGEQYF. The CDR3 nucleotides are TGCGCCAGATGGGACAGGCTTAAGGGCGAGCAGTACTTC.

J is TRBJ2-1 and V is TRBV18; D possibly corresponds to TRBD2 (6 bases). This CDR3 is 16 amino acids long. V lost 2 bases and J lost 6, with 17 bases in between. CDR1 and CDR2 (germline): KGHSH, LQKENI. The CDR3 loop is CASSPRRISGVNEQFF. The CDR3 coding sequence is TGTGCCAGCTCACCAAGGAGGATTAGCGGCGTCAATGAGCAGTTCTTC.